These 20 T cell receptor beta chains were all obtained from the same sample, sequenced in a study of blood T cells in healthy people across ages. A second PCR of roughly 7 to 11 cycles used a sample-barcoded 5' primer and a J-beta primer mix. Each CDR3 protein gets one entry after TCRdb re-called the 5' RACE reads with MiXCR. Here the sample spans about 780,000 distinct CDR3 sequences, roughly 46% being singletons. The sequenced material came from blood. These receptors originate from a man older than 75 in good health.

This clonotype was detected only a few times. This chain uses TRBV4-3 with TRBJ2-3; TRBD2 aligns across 11 bases. This CDR3 has 17 amino acids. Germline assignment: CDR1 LGHNA and CDR2 YSLEER. The ends lost 1 base at V and 2 bases at J; junction bases unmatched: 5. CDR3 amino acids: CASSQGNSGRATDTQYF. CDR3 in DNA: TGCGCCAGCAGCCAAGGGAATAGCGGGAGGGCCACAGATACGCAGTATTTT.

This chain uses TRBV18 with TRBJ2-1; 13 bases fit TRBD2. Germline V gene data show CDR1 as KGHSH and CDR2 as LQKENI. The CDR3 runs to 16 residues. Germline trimming cut 3 bases from V and 12 bases from J; bases unmatched to any gene: 11. This CDR3 is CASSPPGLAGPGGQFF. DNA for the CDR3: TGTGCCAGCTCACCTCCGGGACTAGCGGGACCAGGCGGGCAGTTCTTC.

This clonotype turned up a few times. This chain joins TRBV27 and TRBJ1-6; 7 bases map to TRBD1. Germline assignment: CDR1 MNHEY and CDR2 SMNVEV (reference sequence). Unmatched junction bases numbered 8, after V lost 3 bases and J lost 9 bases. CDR3 size: 15 residues. The CDR3 protein is CASSLSGTAGSPLHF. CDR3 nucleotides: TGTGCCAGCAGTTTGTCCGGGACAGCGGGTTCACCCCTCCACTTT.

The J gene is TRBJ2-4, the V gene TRBV27; TRBD2 matches 7 bases. This CDR3 is built from 19 residues. CDR1 MNHEY and CDR2 SMNVEV come from the germline V gene (reference sequence). V lost 3 bases and J lost 0; bases outside the gene matches: 14. This CDR3 is CASSFSLAVTGVAKNIQYF. The CDR3, as DNA: TGTGCCAGCAGTTTTAGTCTAGCGGTCACCGGGGTAGCCAAAAACATTCAGTACTTC.

This clonotype showed up just a few times. The chain couples TRBV4-2 to TRBJ1-6; 7 bases match TRBD1. The junction had 8 bases not matched to a gene; V was cut back by 3 bases and J by 6 bases. The germline gives CDR1 LGHNA, CDR2 YNFKEQ. The CDR3 has 16 residues. The CDR3 DNA is TGTGCCAGCAGCCACGCTGTGGGACAGTCTAATTCACCCCTCCACTTT. It specifies CASSHAVGQSNSPLHF.

This clonotype was seen a few times. The chain combines TRBV7-2 with TRBJ2-5; TRBD1 agrees at 8 bases. CDR1 and CDR2 (germline): SGHTA, FQGNSA. Losses at the gene ends were 5 bases for V and 11 bases for J; bases not matched to a gene: 13. This CDR3 contains 14 residues. DNA of the CDR3: TGTGCCAGCAGCCCCGGACAGGGATGGGGGGAGCAGTACTTC. As protein: CASSPGQGWGEQYF.

This clonotype was seen a handful of times. The J gene is TRBJ2-1, the V gene TRBV5-4, with unresolved D. Germline CDR1 SGHNT, CDR2 YYREEE (reference sequence). V lost 1 base and J 7 bases, leaving 6 bases between the germline ends. The CDR3 consists of 12 residues. The CDR3 spells CASSLMENEQFF. The CDR3 nucleotides read TGTGCCAGCAGCTTGATGGAGAATGAGCAGTTCTTC.

The J gene is TRBJ1-1, the V gene TRBV5-1, with TRBD1 matching 9 bases. The trim removed 4 bases at V and 3 bases at J, leaving 10 bases unmatched. CDR1 is SGHRS, CDR2 YFSETQ, per germline. The CDR3 loop spans 16 amino acids. The CDR3 reads CASSQTPGQGYTEAFF. In DNA, the CDR3 is TGCGCCAGCAGCCAGACCCCGGGACAGGGATACACTGAAGCTTTCTTT.

This chain connects TRBV20-1 to TRBJ2-7, with TRBD2 identical over 11 bases. The CDR3 has 16 amino acids. Germline V gene data show CDR1 as DFQATT and CDR2 as SNEGSKA (reference sequence). The ends lost 0 bases at V and 7 bases at J; junction bases unmatched: 11. The CDR3, as DNA: TGCAGTGCTAGAGATATTTGGGGGACTAGCGGTGGGGAGCAGTACTTC. It yields the protein CSARDIWGTSGGEQYF.

The chain joins TRBV12-3 or TRBV12-4 to TRBJ1-2; TRBD1 aligns across 8 bases. V shed 4 bases, J shed 3 bases, and the junction held 7 bases outside the gene matches. This CDR3 contains 15 residues. DNA of the CDR3: TGTGCCAGCAGTTCCGACAGGGGACCCGACTATGGCTACACCTTC. Amino acid sequence: CASSSDRGPDYGYTF.

This clonotype was observed a handful of times. The chain uses TRBV7-2 and TRBJ1-1; unclear D gene. The CDR3 loop spans 14 amino acids. From germline, CDR1 is SGHTA and CDR2 FQGNSA. V lost 5 bases, J lost 0 bases, and 10 bases lay in between. The CDR3: CASSRLGLNTEAFF. In nucleotides, the CDR3 is TGTGCCAGCAGCCGTCTCGGACTGAACACTGAAGCTTTCTTT.

This clonotype has a handful of counts. A much larger clone differs from this one at a single base, so this may be a read error. The chain links TRBV7-2 to TRBJ2-1; 10 nucleotides match TRBD2. The CDR3 runs to 16 residues. Germline assignment: CDR1 SGHTA and CDR2 FQGNSA. V trimming: 0 bases; J trimming: 7 bases; junction bases outside the gene matches: 6. The CDR3 nucleotides are TGTGCCAGCAGCTTAGCCGCAGCGGGAGGGCCAAATGAGCAGTTCTTC. It specifies CASSLAAAGGPNEQFF.

This clonotype has at least ten counts. The chain has TRBV29-1 and TRBJ2-3; D is perhaps TRBD2 (6 bases). The V gene lost 7 bases and the J gene lost 4 bases, with 15 bases spanning the gap. The CDR3 sequence is 13 residues long. Germline assignment: CDR1 SQVTM and CDR2 ANQGSEA. CDR3: CSGSQGGADTQYF. CDR3 coding DNA: TGCAGCGGTTCCCAAGGCGGGGCAGATACGCAGTATTTT.

In its sample, this clonotype was seen a few times. The rearrangement links TRBV5-1 to TRBJ2-3; D gene unclear. CDR3 size: 13 residues. V was pared by 4 bases and J by 1 base, with 7 bases between. CDR1 is SGHRS and CDR2 is YFSETQ in the germline V gene. In DNA form, the CDR3 reads TGCGCCAGCAGCGGGGTCGGCACAGATACGCAGTATTTT. Protein product: CASSGVGTDTQYF.

This clonotype appeared a single time. V gene TRBV2 combines with J gene TRBJ2-2; D is perhaps TRBD1 or TRBD2 (5 bases each). This CDR3 has 14 residues. Trimming left V 6 bases short and J 9 bases short, with 17 bases between. Germline CDR1 reads SNHLY; CDR2 reads FYNNEI. The CDR3 nucleotides are TGTGCCAGCAGACCCGGGGCCTTAAACCGGGAGCTGTTTTTT. Translation gives CASRPGALNRELFF.

With regard to this clonotype: The CDR3 end shows no conserved phenylalanine or tryptophan, and so a read error is likely. The V call is TRBV12-3 or TRBV12-4, the J call TRBJ2-3; 11 bases fit TRBD2. The V and J ends lost 6 bases and 2 bases, in that order; junction bases with no gene match: 4. The CDR3 totals 15 residues. CDR3 sequence: CASRLTSGNTDTQYS. For the CDR3, the DNA is TGTGCCAGCAGACTGACTAGCGGGAACACAGATACGCAGTATTCT.

This chain links TRBV28 with TRBJ2-2; 15 bases match TRBD2. The germline V gene has CDR1 MDHEN and CDR2 SYDVKM. V dropped 4 bases and J dropped 1; count of bases not matched to a gene: 4. The CDR3 consists of 18 residues. The DNA of the CDR3 is TGTGCCAGCAGTTGGACTAGCGGGAGGGCCGGGAACACCGGGGAGCTGTTTTTT. It is translated as CASSWTSGRAGNTGELFF. The whole variable domain, filled in from reference TRBV28 and TRBJ2-2, reads DVKVTQSSRYLVKRTGEKVFLECVQDMDHENMFWYRQDPGLGLRLIYFSYDVKMKEKGDIPEGYSVSREKKERFSLILESASTNQTSMYLCASSWTSGRAGNTGELFFGEGSRLTVL.

This chain joins TRBV15 and TRBJ2-1; 7 bases are a match to TRBD1. The CDR3 runs to 13 residues. Germline V gene lookup returns CDR1 LNHNV and CDR2 YYDKDF (reference sequence). V lost 1 base to trimming and J lost 7 bases; unmatched junction nucleotides: 1. CDR3 amino acids: CATSRGQGNEQFF. The DNA of the CDR3 is TGTGCCACCAGCAGAGGACAGGGAAATGAGCAGTTCTTC. Complete variable domain (other parts from reference TRBV15 and TRBJ2-1): DAMVIQNPRYQVTQFGKPVTLSCSQTLNHNVMYWYQQKSSQAPKLLFHYYDKDFNNEADTPDNFQSRRPNTSFCFLDIRSPGLGDTAMYLCATSRGQGNEQFFGPGTRLTVL.

The rearrangement links TRBV4-2 to TRBJ1-4, with a possible D match to TRBD1 (5 bases). The CDR3 sequence is 15 residues long. In germline, CDR1 is LGHNA, CDR2 YNFKEQ. Trimming took 2 bases from V and 8 from J, leaving 15 bases between them. As DNA, the CDR3 is TGTGCCAGCAGCCAACCAGAGTCGGGGGGAGAAAAACTGTTTTTT. It translates to CASSQPESGGEKLFF.

With regard to this clonotype: A junction end diverges from the germline sequence, so it may reflect a read error. CDR3 region: CASSQRDTPYGQYF. The CDR3 DNA is TGTGCAAGCAGTCAAAGGGACACTCCCTACGGGCAGTACTTC. The rearrangement uses TRBV7-9 and TRBJ2-5, with D tentatively TRBD1 (6 bases). The length of the CDR3 is 14 residues. Germline V gene lookup returns CDR1 SEHNR and CDR2 FQNEAQ (reference sequence). Complete variable domain (other parts from reference TRBV7-9 and TRBJ2-5): DTGVSQNPRHKITKRGQNVTFRCDPISEHNRLYWYRQTLGQGPEFLTYFQNEAQLEKSRLLSDRFSAERPKGSFSTLEIQRTEQGDSAMYLCASSQRDTPYGQYFGPGTRLLVL.